Given below is one TCR beta chain in context. Its antigen remains undetermined. One end of the junction varies from germline; a read error may be responsible. This sample was included in a study of blood T cells in healthy people across ages (dated by TCRdb to between 2015 and 2017). Context from the whole study: In model experiments, roughly one uniquely barcoded TCR beta cDNA molecule per two T cells was captured by template switching. To avoid experimental bias, donors of different ages were randomly spread across the sequencing lanes. The study measured age-related changes in TCR beta repertoire diversity using deep sequencing normalized with unique cDNA molecular identifiers. Donors were grouped into four age groups: young (average 16 years), middle-aged (39), aged (over 55) and long-lived (about 90). Two additional independent replicas of 1 million unique cDNA reads from the same blood draw were analyzed for two donors (one aged 18 to 30 and one aged 80 or older).

The approximately 39 donors, aged roughly 6 to 95 years, were systemically healthy Caucasian individuals from Russia. Around 9.7 milliliters of peripheral blood were collected from each donor into EDTA-treated Vacutainer tubes. Ficoll-Paque density-gradient centrifugation was used to isolate PBMCs, with at least 6.5 million per sample. Trizol reagent was used to extract total RNA from the PBMCs, yielding at least 6 micrograms per sample. For every donor, flow cytometry on a PBMC aliquot measured the percentage of naive CD45RAhigh/CD27high T cells. The library was made by 5' RACE. TCRdb records Illumina HiSeq 2500 as the sequencer. A second PCR of 7 to 11 cycles was run with a J-beta primer mix and a sample-barcoded 5' primer. A template-switch 5' adaptor carrying 12 random nucleotides introduced a unique molecular identifier onto each TCR beta cDNA molecule. Each sample yielded at least 3 million CDR3-containing paired-end reads. First-strand cDNA synthesis was performed from all RNA using the Mint cDNA synthesis kit, with priming by a TRBC-specific oligonucleotide. All cDNA was treated with uracil-DNA glycosylase and then went through a first 18-cycle PCR with the universal primers M1SS and BC2_uni_R. In the original analysis: Each sample was normalized by randomly selecting 1 million high-quality reads, each carrying a distinct molecular identifier. Reads sharing molecular identifiers were discarded rather than binned into consensus sequences. MiTCR, set to a Q25 quality threshold and the strictest error-elimination algorithm, was used for CDR3 identification, clonotype clustering and error correction. A nonparametric unseen species model with Euler transformation was used to estimate lower-bound total TCR beta diversity. TCRdb reprocessed the public reads (quality trimming at Q25 with fastp, clone calling with MiXCR) and kept in-frame beta chains. Entries that share a CDR3 protein sequence are merged under the most common genes and DNA. The V and J calls were not made by the authors but by TCRdb's processing. In all, the sample holds roughly 1.7 million distinct CDR3 sequences, and approximately 32% of those were seen once. The ten largest clones take up around 10% of the sample.

The CDR3, from cysteine to phenylalanine, totals 14 residues. Kept here is only the CDR3 DNA, which spans 42 bases and is read in frame from base 1. The germline V gene specifies KGHSH as CDR1 and LQKENI as CDR2. General findings and caveats noted by the study authors: Observed TCR beta diversity per million T cells fell roughly linearly with age, and a significant reduction was already apparent by age about 38. Conclusive comparison of naive and antigen-experienced compartments was prevented by the profiling of bulk unsorted PBMCs. The long-lived group showed more naive CD4+ T cells, fewer expanded clones and increased TCR diversity than the aged group, suggesting age selection. Because the CMV infection status of the donors was unknown, age-related changes in expanded clonotypes may potentially have been confounded. Estimates of total diversity from one million sequenced T cells were regarded as lower bounds and underestimates. A strong correlation was found between observed TCR beta diversity and the percentage of naive T cells measured by flow cytometry.

This receptor was taken from a woman aged 25-40 years in good health. The sequence joins TRBV18 to TRBJ1-2; TRBD1 matches 9 bases in the middle. The specimen sequenced was blood. The CDR3 region has the sequence CASSPDRGNYGHTF. The DNA sequence follows: TGTGCCAGCTCACCAGACAGGGGGAACTATGGCCACACCTTC.